The clone carrying this T cell receptor (beta chain) was observed at least ten times. As yet, its antigen is unknown. CDR3 length: 16 amino acids. CDR1 is MNHNS, CDR2 SASEGT, per germline. The V end was cut by 7 bases, the J end by 1 base, with 16 bases between. Relying on iRepertoire HTBI primers and Arm-PCR of CDR3 regions, the team built TCR beta libraries. TCRdb fed the multiplex PCR reads into MiXCR, producing one record per CDR3 protein. This table holds a few hundred thousand distinct CDR3 sequences, about 18% found once. The data are from a study of regulatory T cells in long-lasting Graves disease. Findings and caveats of the study: Favored gene segments in persistent disease were TRBV28, TRBJ1-2 and TRBJ2-5.

The time point: newly diagnosed GD, antithyroid drugs for less than 3 months. The authors made the TCR library using RNA they extracted from PBMCs. These data also featured in a second study, about T cells in Graves' hyperthyroidism and ophthalmopathy.

The sample in question was peripheral blood mononuclear cells (PBMCs), obtained at new diagnosis, from a patient treated with antithyroid drugs. The chain recombines TRBV6-1 with TRBJ2-2, with D hard to call. The clonotype comes from a woman aged 25 to 39 with Graves disease. In DNA, the CDR3 is TGTGCCAGCAACCGCGGCGGACCCCAGAACACCGGGGAGCTGTTTTTT. Translation: CASNRGGPQNTGELFF.